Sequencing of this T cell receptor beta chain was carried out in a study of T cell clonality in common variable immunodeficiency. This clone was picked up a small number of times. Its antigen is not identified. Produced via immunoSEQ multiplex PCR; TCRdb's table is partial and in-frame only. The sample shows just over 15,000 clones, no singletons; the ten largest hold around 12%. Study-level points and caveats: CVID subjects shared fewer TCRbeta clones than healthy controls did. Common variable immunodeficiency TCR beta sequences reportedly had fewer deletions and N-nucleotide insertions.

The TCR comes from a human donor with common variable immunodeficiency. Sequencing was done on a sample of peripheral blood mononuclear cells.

This chain's CDR3 is CASSLGTDPRETQYF. The CDR3 DNA, read in part, is TGTGCCAGCAGCTTGGGCACAGACCCCCGGGAGACC. The chain employs TRBV7-9 and TRBJ2-5; D remains ambiguous. Sequencing ends 3 residues short of the CDR3 end; the germline J gene provides the rest. Germline V gene data show CDR1 as SEHNR and CDR2 as FQNEAQ (reference sequence). This CDR3 spans 15 amino acids. V lost 3 bases, J lost 5 bases, and 16 bases lay in between. Full variable domain (remainder filled in from reference TRBV7-9 and TRBJ2-5): DTGVSQNPRHKITKRGQNVTFRCDPISEHNRLYWYRQTLGQGPEFLTYFQNEAQLEKSRLLSDRFSAERPKGSFSTLEIQRTEQGDSAMYLCASSLGTDPRETQYFGPGTRLLVL.